The 17 T cell receptor beta chains listed next were all sequenced from one sample in a study of CD8 T cells in ankylosing spondylitis. From the 5' RACE reads, TCRdb called clonotypes with MiXCR, one entry per CDR3 protein. The sample shows 120,000 or so distinct CDR3 sequences, about 13% of them seen only once. Source material: blood, either unsorted or a sorted T cell fraction (not recorded which). Receptor source: a female donor with ankylosing spondylitis or in good health (not recorded which).

This clonotype was counted between two and nine times. The chain carries TRBV15 and TRBJ2-7; D could derive from TRBD1 or TRBD2 (5 bases each). CDR1 and CDR2 from the germline V gene are LNHNV and YYDKDF (reference sequence). There are 15 residues in the CDR3. Deletions cut 0 bases from V and 9 bases from J, with 18 bases between. CDR3 sequence reads: CATSRDQGAPHGQYF. For the CDR3, the DNA is TGTGCCACCAGCAGAGACCAGGGAGCCCCCCACGGGCAGTACTTC.

This clonotype has ten or more counts. The chain has TRBV18 and TRBJ1-4; D uncertain. The CDR3 length is 14 residues. V gave up 3 bases and J gave up 0 bases, with 5 bases separating them. Germline CDR1 and CDR2: KGHSH and LQKENI. CDR3 in amino acids: CASSPGTTNEKLFF. The CDR3 DNA sequence: TGTGCCAGCTCACCGGGGACAACTAATGAAAAACTGTTTTTT.

The table lists this clonotype with many counts. The genes are TRBV5-1 and TRBJ1-3, with a tentative D call TRBD1 (5 bases). Trimming cost V 2 bases and J 4 bases, with 10 bases left between them. The CDR3 runs to 14 residues. Germline V gene sequence: CDR1 SGHRS, CDR2 YFSETQ. The chain's CDR3 is CASSLGENGNTIYF. In DNA, the CDR3 is TGCGCCAGCAGCTTAGGGGAGAACGGAAACACCATATATTTT.

The chain links TRBV24-1 to TRBJ2-5; D is unclear. Trimming removed 4 bases at V and 4 bases at J, with 18 bases between. The CDR3 runs 16 residues. Germline CDR1 reads KGHDR; CDR2 reads SFDVKD. Here the CDR3 reads CATSEGGGGVSETQYF. The CDR3 nucleotides are TGTGCCACCAGTGAGGGTGGTGGCGGCGTTTCAGAGACCCAGTACTTC.

This clonotype has a handful of counts. The gene calls are TRBV24-1 and TRBJ2-1; D uncertain. The germline gives CDR1 KGHDR, CDR2 SFDVKD. CDR3 length equals 14 residues. Between the trimmed V and J ends, which lost 3 bases and 4 bases, there was a span of 9 bases. Written as DNA, the CDR3 is TGTGCCACCAGTGATACGCGACGGTACAATGAGCAGTTCTTC. Its translation: CATSDTRRYNEQFF.

This clonotype was recorded many times. The rearrangement links TRBV3-1 to TRBJ2-2; D call uncertain. The germline gives CDR1 LGHDT, CDR2 YNNKEL (reference sequence). The CDR3 is 12 amino acids. Between the trimmed V and J ends, which lost 4 bases and 2 bases, there was a span of 2 bases. The chain's CDR3 is CASSRNTGELFF. DNA for the CDR3: TGTGCCAGCAGCCGAAACACCGGGGAGCTGTTTTTT.

This clonotype occurred many times. This chain links TRBV7-2 with TRBJ1-2, with TRBD1 as a possible D gene (6 bases). Trimming shortened V by 6 bases and J by 6 bases, and 14 bases separated the two germline ends. This CDR3 is built from 13 residues. CDR1 is SGHTA and CDR2 is FQGNSA in the germline V gene. This CDR3 is CASRQTGGDGYTF. DNA for the CDR3: TGTGCCAGCAGACAGACAGGTGGGGATGGCTACACCTTC.

The genes are TRBV12-3 or TRBV12-4 and TRBJ2-3; unclear D gene. This CDR3 is 19 amino acids long. Between the trimmed V and J ends, which lost 6 bases and 1 base, there was a span of 26 bases. CDR3 sequence (DNA): TGTGCCAGCAGATCGGGCCGGGCCCCCAACATACGAGGCACAGATACGCAGTATTTT. This translates into CASRSGRAPNIRGTDTQYF.

The rearrangement joins TRBV5-1 to TRBJ2-1, with unresolved D. Germline V CDR1 and CDR2: SGHRS, YFSETQ. The CDR3 has 12 amino acids. Deletions cut 4 bases from V and 4 bases from J, with 6 bases between. The DNA for the CDR3 is TGCGCCAGCAGCCCCCTGTACAATGAGCAGTTCTTC. Translated: CASSPLYNEQFF.

In this sample, this clonotype turned up a few times. The V gene is TRBV6-2 or TRBV6-3, the J gene TRBJ2-7; 9 bases match TRBD1. V shed 6 bases, J shed 2 bases, and the junction held 5 bases outside the gene matches. The CDR3 has 14 residues. CDR1 and CDR2 from the germline V gene are MNHEY and SVGEGT. CDR3 sequence: CASRTHRGPYEQYF. For the CDR3, the DNA is TGTGCCAGCAGAACCCACAGGGGGCCCTACGAGCAGTACTTC.

This clonotype was counted at least ten times. The V call is TRBV20-1, the J call TRBJ2-7; the D gene is possibly TRBD2 (6 bases). Trimming stripped 0 bases from V and 2 bases from J, with 11 bases between. Germline values: CDR1 DFQATT, CDR2 SNEGSKA (reference sequence). This CDR3 contains 14 residues. The CDR3 reads CSARDVGGTYEQYF. CDR3 sequence (DNA): TGCAGTGCTAGAGATGTGGGCGGGACCTACGAGCAGTACTTC.

This clonotype was recorded at least ten times. The V and J genes are TRBV7-8 and TRBJ1-5; no reliable D call. The germline V and J ends were trimmed by 1 base and 7 bases, with 14 bases remaining between them. Germline V gene lookup returns CDR1 SGHVS and CDR2 FQNEAQ. This CDR3 is built from 15 residues. The CDR3 sequence: CASSLELRGRQPQHF. DNA for the CDR3: TGTGCCAGCAGCTTAGAATTGCGTGGGCGCCAGCCCCAGCATTTT.

This clonotype was seen a handful of times. The chain is built from TRBV28 and TRBJ2-7; no clear D. V was trimmed by 0 bases and J by 5 bases, leaving 14 bases between them. The CDR3 has 15 residues. The V gene's germline CDR1 is MDHEN and CDR2 SYDVKM. The CDR3 sequence is CASSLWGSTSDEQYF. CDR3 coding DNA: TGTGCCAGCAGTTTATGGGGCTCTACATCGGACGAGCAGTACTTC.

This clonotype was picked up many times. This chain connects TRBV12-3 or TRBV12-4 to TRBJ2-3; D may be TRBD2 (5 bases). The CDR3 length is 14 residues. V lost 3 bases and J 2 bases, leaving 9 bases between the germline ends. The CDR3 DNA reads as TGTGCCAGCAGTTTTGAAGCGGCCACAGATACGCAGTATTTT. Translation gives CASSFEAATDTQYF.

This clonotype was found a few times. The V and J genes are TRBV5-1 and TRBJ2-7, with 8 bases lining up with TRBD1. Germline CDR1 is SGHRS and CDR2 is YFSETQ. This CDR3 is 14 amino acids long. V shed 3 bases, J shed 7 bases, and the junction held 9 bases outside the gene matches. This CDR3 reads CASSSGQGTVEQYF. The CDR3 DNA sequence: TGCGCCAGCAGCTCCGGACAGGGTACGGTTGAGCAGTACTTC.

This clonotype was observed at least ten times. The chain combines TRBV7-9 with TRBJ2-1; 11 positions match TRBD2. Germline loops: CDR1 SEHNR, CDR2 FQNEAQ (reference sequence). The CDR3 length is 17 residues. V was clipped by 7 bases and J by 7 bases; unmatched bases: 15. The CDR3 bases are TGTGCCAGCACCCAAAACCTAACTAGCGGGAGATGGAATGAGCAGTTCTTC. This encodes CASTQNLTSGRWNEQFF.

This clonotype was counted ten times or more. The chain combines TRBV20-1 with TRBJ1-1; the D is unclear. Trimming shortened V by 1 base and J by 7 bases, and 7 bases separated the two germline ends. Germline V gene data show CDR1 as DFQATT and CDR2 as SNEGSKA (reference sequence). The CDR3 sequence is 11 residues long. DNA for the CDR3: TGCAGTGCTAGAGGACCCGGTGAAGCTTTCTTT. This encodes CSARGPGEAFF.